The rows below give T cell receptor beta chains drawn from one sample of a study of cytomegalovirus exposure and HLA in healthy donors. Data came from immunoSEQ multiplex PCR; TCRdb stores just in-frame clones and leaves some out. The specimen's table records about 39,000 clones. The sample comprised PBMCs. Receptors were obtained from a woman in her thirties in good health and CMV-seropositive. The CDR3 runs from the conserved cysteine through the conserved F or W. The order of the fields is V gene, D gene, J gene, CDR3 DNA, CDR3 protein. The D gene is left open where the match is weak.

TRBV18	NA	TRBJ1-3	TGTGCCAGCTCACCAAGCGTTGGGAGTCTTCTTGGGGGAAACACCATATATTTT	CASSPSVGSLLGGNTIYF
TRBV7-2	NA	TRBJ1-2	TGTGCCAGCAGCTTAGCGGGGACACAGAGACTCTATGGCTACACCTTC	CASSLAGTQRLYGYTF
TRBV4-2	TRBD1	TRBJ2-7	TGTGCCAGCAGCCAAGATGAGGACAGGGCCAACGAGCAGTACTTC	CASSQDEDRANEQYF
TRBV10-3	NA	TRBJ2-7	TGTGCCATCAGCCGGACAGTTAGCTCCTACGAGCAGTACTTC	CAISRTVSSYEQYF
TRBV15	TRBD1	TRBJ2-7	TGTGCCACCAGCAGGCTTTCCGGGACAGAGTTCTACGAGCAGTACTTC	CATSRLSGTEFYEQYF
TRBV14	NA	TRBJ2-5	TGTGCCAGCAGCCAAGTTCCAGGTGGGTATGCGACCCAGTACTTC	CASSQVPGGYATQYF
TRBV7-2	TRBD1	TRBJ1-5	TGTGCCAGCAGCGTCAGGGGGAGGCAGAATCAGCCCCAGCATTTT	CASSVRGRQNQPQHF
TRBV11-3	NA	TRBJ1-1	TGTGCCAGCAGCTGGCAGGGTATGAACACTGAAGCTTTCTTT	CASSWQGMNTEAFF
TRBV28	NA	TRBJ2-7	TGTGCCAGCAGTTCGACAGGTCCCTACGAGCAGTACTTC	CASSSTGPYEQYF
TRBV2	NA	TRBJ2-2	TGTGCCAGCAGTGAAGGGGGGCGGTCCGGGGAGCTGTTTTTT	CASSEGGRSGELFF
TRBV27	TRBD1	TRBJ2-7	TGTGCCAGCAGTTTATCCCTGGCCACAGGGGTTACATCCTACGAGCAGTACTTC	CASSLSLATGVTSYEQYF
TRBV6-4	TRBD2	TRBJ2-5	TGTGCCAGCAGTGACAAAGCGGGGGGACAAGAGACCCAGTACTTC	CASSDKAGGQETQYF
TRBV15	TRBD1	TRBJ1-2	TGTGCCACCAGCTTCGACAGGGGGGTCTATGGCTACACCTTC	CATSFDRGVYGYTF
TRBV6-1	NA	TRBJ2-2	TGTGCCAGCAGTTCGGGCGGGGCGAACACCGGGGAGCTGTTTTTT	CASSSGGANTGELFF
TRBV10-3	NA	TRBJ2-3	TGTGCCATCAGTGAACAGTCACGCACAGATACGCAGTATTTT	CAISEQSRTDTQYF
TRBV7-9	NA	TRBJ1-4	TGTGCCAGCACTGGGGAGTCTGATGAAAAACTGTTTTTT	CASTGESDEKLFF
TRBV7-2	NA	TRBJ1-5	TGTGCCAGCAGCTTAGTTGGGGCGCAGCCCCAGCATTTT	CASSLVGAQPQHF
TRBV28	TRBD1	TRBJ1-2	TGTGCCAGCAGTTCAGGGACAGGGCCCCCGGCCTATGGCTACACCTTC	CASSSGTGPPAYGYTF
TRBV5-6	TRBD1	TRBJ2-5	TGTGCCAGCAGCATGACCGACAGGGGGCAAGAGACCCAGTACTTC	CASSMTDRGQETQYF
TRBV7-6	TRBD1	TRBJ2-7	TGTGCCAGCAGCTTAGCGGCTGGCGTTTACGGGACAGGGTCGATCCACGAGCAGTACTTC	CASSLAAGVYGTGSIHEQYF
TRBV5-4	TRBD1	TRBJ2-7	TGTGCCAGCAGCGAGGGACAGGAGCCTCGTCGGTTGTACTTC	CASSEGQEPRRLYF
TRBV29-1	TRBD2	TRBJ2-3	TGCGTAAGCCAGGGGACTAGCGCGGGGGGCACAGATACGCAGTATTTT	CVSQGTSAGGTDTQYF
TRBV7-9	NA	TRBJ1-6	TGTGCCAGCAGCCCCGACGTTAGCAATTCACCCCTCCACTTT	CASSPDVSNSPLHF
TRBV5-1	NA	TRBJ2-2	TGCGCCAGCACTTTCGAAGGTGGAGCGAACACCGGGGAGCTGTTTTTT	CASTFEGGANTGELFF
TRBV2	NA	TRBJ1-5	TGTGCCAGCAGGGACAACAGTCGCAATCAGCCCCAGCATTTT	CASRDNSRNQPQHF
TRBV27	TRBD2	TRBJ2-1	TGTGCCAGCAGCCGACCGGGACTAGCGGCCTACAATGAGCAGTTCTTC	CASSRPGLAAYNEQFF
TRBV2	NA	TRBJ2-7	TGTGCCAGCAGTGGATCGCTGAGCTCCTACGAGCAGTACTTC	CASSGSLSSYEQYF
TRBV6-6	NA	TRBJ2-5	TGTGCCAGCAGTTACCTGCAAGAGACCCAGTACTTC	CASSYLQETQYF
TRBV6-5	NA	TRBJ2-5	TGTGCCAGCAGTTACGCCGGGACTTACCAAGAGACCCAGTACTTC	CASSYAGTYQETQYF
TRBV6-6	NA	TRBJ1-5	TGTGCCAGCCGAAATCTCAGGGTTAGCAATCAGCCCCAGCATTTT	CASRNLRVSNQPQHF
TRBV19	NA	TRBJ1-1	TGTGCCAGTAGTATAGCTGCGACAGGACGACTTAGAGCTTTCTTT	CASSIAATGRLRAFF
TRBV7-2	TRBD2	TRBJ2-5	TGTGCCAGCAGCTTTCAGACGGGGGGGAAAGAGACCCAGTACTTC	CASSFQTGGKETQYF
TRBV14	NA	TRBJ2-7	TGTGCCAGCAGCCAATCCCGTTACGAGCAGTACTTC	CASSQSRYEQYF
TRBV7-6	NA	TRBJ2-7	TGTGCCAGCAACAAAGCAGGTGGGGGGTCCTACGAGCAGTACTTC	CASNKAGGGSYEQYF
TRBV10-3	NA	TRBJ1-5	TGTGCCATCAGTGGAACTAATAGCAATCAGCCCCAGCATTTT	CAISGTNSNQPQHF
TRBV4-1	TRBD2	TRBJ2-7	TGCGCCAGCAGCCAAGACCCTAGCGGGGGAGACGAGCAGTACTTC	CASSQDPSGGDEQYF
TRBV10-1	NA	TRBJ2-1	TGCGCCACCTCAGGGGGGCCCTACAATGAGCAGTTCTTC	CATSGGPYNEQFF
TRBV5-1	TRBD1	TRBJ2-7	TGCGCCAGCAGCTTAACGACAGGGGAAACCTACGAGCAGTACTTC	CASSLTTGETYEQYF
TRBV5-6	NA	TRBJ2-2	TGTGCCACCGAAACCCTCCAGTCCGCGAACACCGGGGAGCTGTTTTTT	CATETLQSANTGELFF
TRBV7-8	TRBD1	TRBJ1-3	TGTGCCAGCAGCTACTTGACAGGGGCGGGAAACACCATATATTTT	CASSYLTGAGNTIYF
TRBV5-1	NA	TRBJ2-7	TGCGCCAGCAGCTTGTTAGGACTCTCCTACGAGCAGTACTTC	CASSLLGLSYEQYF
TRBV6-6	NA	TRBJ1-5	TGTGCCACCTATACATCAGGGAGCAATCAGCCCCAGCATTTT	CATYTSGSNQPQHF
TRBV2	TRBD1	TRBJ1-1	TGTGCCAGCAGAGAGACAGGGGCTACGAACACTGAAGCTTTCTTT	CASRETGATNTEAFF